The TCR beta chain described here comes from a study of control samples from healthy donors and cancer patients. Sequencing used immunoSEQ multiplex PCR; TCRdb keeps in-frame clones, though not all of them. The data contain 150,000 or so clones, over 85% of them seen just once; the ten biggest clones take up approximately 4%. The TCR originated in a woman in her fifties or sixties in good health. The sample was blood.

The CDR3 coding sequence is TGTGCCAGCAGTGAAGTGGGCTACCCAAATCAGCCCCAGCATTTT. This sequence encodes CASSEVGYPNQPQHF. The V and J genes are TRBV6-1 and TRBJ1-5; D gene uncertain. Per germline, CDR1 MNHNS and CDR2 SASEGT. Deletions cut 1 base from V and 4 bases from J, with 11 bases between. This CDR3 spans 15 amino acids.